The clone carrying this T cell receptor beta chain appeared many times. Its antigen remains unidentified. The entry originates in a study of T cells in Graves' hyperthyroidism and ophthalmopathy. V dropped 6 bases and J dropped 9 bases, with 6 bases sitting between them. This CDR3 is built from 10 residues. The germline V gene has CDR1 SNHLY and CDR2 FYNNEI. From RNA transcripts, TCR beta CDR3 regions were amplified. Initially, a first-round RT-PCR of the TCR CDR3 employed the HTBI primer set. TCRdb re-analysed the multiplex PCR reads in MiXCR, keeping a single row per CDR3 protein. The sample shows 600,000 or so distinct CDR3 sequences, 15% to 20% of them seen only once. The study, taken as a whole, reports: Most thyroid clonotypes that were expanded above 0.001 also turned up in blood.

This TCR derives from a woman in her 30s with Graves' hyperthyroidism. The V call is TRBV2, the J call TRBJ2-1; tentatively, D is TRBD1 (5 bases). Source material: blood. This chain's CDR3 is CASSQGEQFF. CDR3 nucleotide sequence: TGTGCCAGCAGCCAGGGTGAGCAGTTCTTC. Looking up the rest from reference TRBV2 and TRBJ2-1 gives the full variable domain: EPEVTQTPSHQVTQMGQEVILRCVPISNHLYFYWYRQILGQKVEFLVSFYNNEISEKSEIFDDQFSVERPDGSNFTLKIRSTKLEDSAMYFCASSQGEQFFGPGTRLTVL.